The 19 T cell receptor beta chains in this list originate from one sample, sequenced in a study of blood T cells in healthy people across ages (dated by TCRdb to 2015 to 2017). The library was obtained by 5' RACE. Sequencing took place on an Illumina HiSeq 2500. The second PCR ran for roughly 6 to 11 cycles and used a J-beta primer mix along with a sample-barcoded 5' primer. The raw public reads went through TCRdb reprocessing: fastp at Q25, MiXCR clone calling, in-frame beta chains kept. Each CDR3 protein gets just one entry, which takes the most common genes and DNA from the rows behind it. This sample holds around 1.7 million distinct CDR3 sequences; about 30% were observed only once. Over 7% of the sample rests with the top ten. The sample comprised blood. Receptors were obtained from a young woman in good health.

This clonotype showed up many times. The rearrangement uses TRBV7-6 and TRBJ2-5, with a tentative D call TRBD2 (5 bases). Germline values: CDR1 SGHVS, CDR2 FNYEAQ. V dropped 5 bases and J dropped 11 bases, with 15 bases sitting between them. The CDR3 length is 12 residues. The CDR3 loop reads CASSRALAIQYF. In nucleotides, the CDR3 is TGTGCCAGCAGCCGCGCTCTAGCCATACAGTACTTC.

The rearrangement joins TRBV6-5 to TRBJ2-1, with 13 bases lining up with TRBD2. The CDR3 runs 16 residues. V shed 6 bases and J 6 bases; nucleotides not matched to a gene: 8. Germline lookup yields CDR1 MNHEY and CDR2 SVGAGI. In DNA, the CDR3 is TGTGCCAGCAGAAACTCGGGACTAGCGGGGTTCAATGAGCAGTTCTTC. This codes for CASRNSGLAGFNEQFF.

This sequence joins TRBV28 and TRBJ1-2; D is unclear. CDR1 and CDR2 (germline): MDHEN, SYDVKM. Trimming took 3 bases from V and 6 from J, leaving 5 bases between them. The CDR3 is 11 amino acids. The CDR3 DNA is TGTGCCAGCAGTTTCTTGAATGGCTACACCTTC. Translating gives CASSFLNGYTF.

This clonotype occurred many times. The V call is TRBV20-1, the J call TRBJ2-1; D might be TRBD2 (7 bases). The CDR3 length is 15 residues. V gave up 2 bases and J gave up 2 bases, with 13 bases separating them. The germline V gene has CDR1 DFQATT and CDR2 SNEGSKA (reference sequence). The CDR3 region is CSARRGTTTYNEQFF. CDR3 coding DNA: TGCAGTGCTAGAAGGGGGACTACCACCTACAATGAGCAGTTCTTC.

In its sample, this clonotype was seen a few times. V gene TRBV24-1 combines with J gene TRBJ2-3; D gene uncertain. The CDR3 is 14 residues long. Trimming shortened V by 2 bases and J by 1 base, and 6 bases separated the two germline ends. CDR1 is KGHDR, CDR2 SFDVKD, per germline. The CDR3 nucleotides are TGTGCCACCAGTGATTCCTCTCGCACAGATACGCAGTATTTT. Protein product: CATSDSSRTDTQYF.

The V call is TRBV18, the J call TRBJ2-1; either TRBD1 or TRBD2 may supply D (5 bases each). Trimming cost V 0 bases and J 10 bases, with 13 bases left between them. The CDR3 consists of 14 residues. Germline V gene data show CDR1 as KGHSH and CDR2 as LQKENI. The CDR3 region is CASSPPARGGEQFF. CDR3 in DNA: TGTGCCAGCTCACCACCGGCTCGGGGCGGGGAGCAGTTCTTC.

This clonotype was detected only a few times. The rearrangement links TRBV5-1 to TRBJ2-7; possible D gene TRBD1, 7 bases. The germline gives CDR1 SGHRS, CDR2 YFSETQ. Trimming cost V 4 bases and J 4 bases, with 21 bases left between them. The length of the CDR3 is 16 residues. The CDR3 region is CASSLRQGGREYEQYF. The CDR3 coding sequence is TGCGCCAGCAGCCTTAGACAGGGAGGAAGGGAATACGAGCAGTACTTC.

J is TRBJ1-6 and V is TRBV28; no reliable D call. Trimming shortened V by 5 bases and J by 7 bases, and 15 bases separated the two germline ends. The germline V gene encodes CDR1 MDHEN and CDR2 SYDVKM. The CDR3 is 15 amino acids. This CDR3 is CASSARYRRNSPLHF. DNA for the CDR3: TGTGCCAGCAGTGCGCGATACCGCAGGAATTCACCCCTCCACTTT.

This chain connects TRBV25-1 to TRBJ2-1; no firm D call. The ends were cut back, 3 bases at V and 2 bases at J, with 11 bases in the middle. This CDR3 has 15 amino acids. Germline V gives CDR1 MGHDK, CDR2 SYGVNS. The CDR3 DNA reads as TGTGCCAGCAGTGATCCCCAGCTGCCCTACAATGAGCAGTTCTTC. Its protein product is CASSDPQLPYNEQFF.

Concerning this clonotype itself: Mismatch with germline at one junction end may stem from a read error. This chain links TRBV7-9 with TRBJ2-7, with 9 bases aligning to TRBD2. Germline V gene sequence: CDR1 SEHNR, CDR2 FQNEAQ (reference sequence). This CDR3 has 14 residues. CDR3 amino acids: CANSTRTSVGEQYF. CDR3 DNA sequence: TGTGCCAACAGCACACGGACTAGCGTCGGCGAGCAGTACTTC.

V is TRBV7-9 and J is TRBJ1-6; D unclear. Germline CDR1 is SEHNR and CDR2 is FQNEAQ (reference sequence). The CDR3 sequence is 14 residues long. V was shortened by 4 bases and J by 7 bases, with 11 bases between the two germline ends. The CDR3 region has the DNA TGTGCCAGCAGCTCACACGGGCGCAATTCACCCCTCCACTTT. This gives the protein CASSSHGRNSPLHF.

The chain combines TRBV2 with TRBJ1-2, with D uncertain. Germline V gives CDR1 SNHLY, CDR2 FYNNEI. This CDR3 is built from 13 residues. V was shortened by 4 bases and J by 8 bases, with 14 bases between the two germline ends. Here the CDR3 reads CASSAGHSGGYTF. The CDR3, as DNA: TGTGCCAGCAGTGCGGGCCACTCGGGCGGCTACACCTTC.

The chain employs TRBV20-1 and TRBJ2-1; 10 bases map to TRBD1. The CDR3 is 14 amino acids. After removal of 3 bases from V and 6 bases from J, the junction contained 5 bases not matched to a gene. Germline V gene lookup returns CDR1 DFQATT and CDR2 SNEGSKA (reference sequence). The CDR3 loop is CSARTGTGVNEQFF. Here the CDR3 DNA reads TGCAGTGCTAGGACCGGGACAGGGGTCAATGAGCAGTTCTTC.

This clonotype was detected only a few times. The chain carries TRBV29-1 and TRBJ2-1, with D perhaps matching TRBD1 (7 bases). V was pared by 5 bases and J by 10 bases, with 15 bases between. CDR1 and CDR2 from the germline V gene are SQVTM and ANQGSEA. The CDR3 sequence is 12 residues long. CDR3 bases: TGCAGCGTTACCGCGACAGGGAGGGAGCAGTTCTTC. Translation gives CSVTATGREQFF.

J is TRBJ1-6 and V is TRBV10-3; weak D call: TRBD1 (5 bases). The CDR3 totals 13 residues. Germline CDR1 is ENHRY and CDR2 is SYGVKD. The ends were cut back, 2 bases at V and 8 bases at J, with 7 bases in the middle. The CDR3 sequence is CAISEGGDSPLHF. The CDR3 DNA sequence: TGTGCCATCAGTGAGGGGGGGGATTCACCCCTCCACTTT.

A few counts support this clonotype. The V call is TRBV6-1, the J call TRBJ2-7, with 13 bases that match TRBD2. The assigned J gene may be wrong: the sequence end matches TRBJ2-5 better. In germline, CDR1 is MNHNS, CDR2 SASEGT. The CDR3 is 16 residues long. The CDR3, as DNA: TGTGCCAGCAGCGTTTTACTAGCGGGAGGGCGGGAGACCCAGTACTTC. Its protein is CASSVLLAGGRETQYF.

This clonotype showed up just a few times. The chain has TRBV10-3 and TRBJ2-1, with D perhaps assigned TRBD1 or TRBD2 (5 bases each). V shed 10 bases and J shed 7 bases, with 14 bases lying between them. CDR3 length equals 12 residues. In germline, CDR1 is ENHRY, CDR2 SYGVKD. The CDR3 DNA is TGTGCCAGCCGGGACGGCGAAAATGAGCAGTTCTTC. Translated: CASRDGENEQFF.

Concerning this clonotype itself: Its ends do not fully match the called genes, so a read error is possible. The chain combines TRBV10-3 with TRBJ1-2; no clear D. CDR3 length: 12 residues. Germline lookup yields CDR1 ENHRY and CDR2 SYGVKD. Written as DNA, the CDR3 is TGTGCCGTCAGTGAAGGGTACTATGGCTACACCTTC. As protein: CAVSEGYYGYTF.

In its sample, this clonotype was seen a few times. The chain carries TRBV10-1 and TRBJ2-1; the match to TRBD2 covers 7 bases. The germline gives CDR1 WNHNN, CDR2 SYGVQD (reference sequence). Trimming at V came to 2 bases and at J to 12 bases, leaving 4 bases not matched to a gene. The CDR3 loop spans 12 amino acids. In nucleotides, the CDR3 is TGCGCCAGCAGTGAGCGGGAGGCCACGCAGTTCTTC. The encoded protein is CASSEREATQFF.